These 4 T cell receptor beta chains share one sample of origin, sequenced in a study of blood T cell repertoires in COVID-19. The protocol was immunoSEQ multiplex PCR, while the TCRdb copy is restricted to in-frame clones and leaves out a portion. The sample yields 350,000 to 500,000 clones, about 88% seen once. Sequenced input: PBMCs or T cells enriched from blood (not recorded which). All receptors derive from a woman aged 18-30 years who had been exposed to COVID-19.

The rearrangement links TRBV7-9 to TRBJ2-7; 9 bases align to TRBD2. J gave up 7 bases and V 0 bases, and 1 base lay outside the gene matches. Per germline, CDR1 SEHNR and CDR2 FQNEAQ (reference sequence). CDR3 size: 13 residues. The CDR3 DNA sequence: TGTGCCAGCAGCTTAGCGAGCGGGAGGGAGCAGTACTTC. Its translation is CASSLASGREQYF.

The CDR3: CASSQDRLTGMVDTQYF. The CDR3 nucleotides read TGTGCCAGCAGCCAAGATCGCCTGACAGGGATGGTGGATACGCAGTATTTT. The chain links TRBV3-1 (or the pseudogene TRBV3-2) to TRBJ2-3; 7 bases line up with TRBD1. J lost 6 bases, V lost 0 bases, and 12 bases had no gene match. This CDR3 comprises 17 residues. Per germline, CDR1 LGHDT and CDR2 YNNKEL (reference sequence).

The chain joins TRBV6-4 to TRBJ1-2; tentatively, D is TRBD1 (6 bases). The CDR3 consists of 12 residues. V shed 8 bases and J shed 8 bases, with 15 bases lying between them. Germline V lookup: CDR1 MRHNA, CDR2 SNTAGT. The DNA for the CDR3 is TGTGCCAGCCAGGGGCGGATGGGGGGCTACACCTTC. Its protein is CASQGRMGGYTF.

This rearrangement joins TRBV30 to TRBJ1-2; unclear D gene. Germline-derived CDR1 and CDR2 are GTSNPN and SVGIG (reference sequence). Trimming took 1 base from V and 5 from J, leaving 14 bases between them. The CDR3 is 14 amino acids. The CDR3 reads CAWSAALSTYGYTF. The CDR3, as DNA: TGTGCCTGGAGTGCCGCACTTTCCACTTATGGCTACACCTTC.